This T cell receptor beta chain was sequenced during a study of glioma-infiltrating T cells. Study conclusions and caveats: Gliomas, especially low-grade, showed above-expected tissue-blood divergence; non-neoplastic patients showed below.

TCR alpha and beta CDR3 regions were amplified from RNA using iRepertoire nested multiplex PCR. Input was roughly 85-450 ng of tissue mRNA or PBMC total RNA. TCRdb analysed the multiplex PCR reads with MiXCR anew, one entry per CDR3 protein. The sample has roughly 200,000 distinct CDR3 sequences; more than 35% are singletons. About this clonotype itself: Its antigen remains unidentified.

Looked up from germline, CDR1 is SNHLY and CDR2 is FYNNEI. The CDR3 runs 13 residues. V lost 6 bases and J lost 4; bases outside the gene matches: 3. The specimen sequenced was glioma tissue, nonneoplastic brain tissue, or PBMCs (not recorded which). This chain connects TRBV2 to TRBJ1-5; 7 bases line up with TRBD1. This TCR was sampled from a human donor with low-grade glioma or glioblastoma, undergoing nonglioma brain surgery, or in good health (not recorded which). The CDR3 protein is CASRVQGNQPQHF. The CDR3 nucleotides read TGTGCCAGCAGAGTACAGGGGAATCAGCCCCAGCATTTT.